Detailed here is one T cell receptor (beta chain). The table lists this clonotype with a few counts. Its binding antigen is unknown. The record has no base qualities; no much larger clone is one base away. Per the germline V gene (reference sequence), PRHDT is the CDR1 and FYEKMQ is the CDR2. From its cysteine to its phenylalanine, the CDR3 spans 15 amino acids. Only the CDR3 portion is preserved as DNA: 45 bases, with reading frame beginning at the first base. A distance of 10 bases separates the germline ends of V and J, which lose 1 base and 1 base respectively. This entry belongs to a study of early T cells in non-severe SARS-CoV-2 infection (dated by TCRdb to about 2021). Describing the broader study: Because TCR sequencing relied on bulk RNA taken from unsorted whole blood, pairing of alpha and beta chains was not possible.

Preparation of the library involved 5' RACE. The data were produced on a NextSeq 500. The TCR library protocol attached unique molecular identifiers to individual cDNA molecules to correct for sequencing error and PCR bias. Both TCR alpha and beta chains were sequenced, and tight co-correlation was observed between alpha and beta sequence abundances in each sample. Under the source paper's analysis protocol: Decombinator V4 was used to perform V gene, J gene and CDR3 annotation of TCR sequences. Expanded TCRs were defined as changing significantly between any two time points under a Poisson model with p below 0.0001. TCR abundances were normalised to the total number of TCRs sequenced in each sample and reported as counts per million. TRAV1-2 paired with TRAJ12, TRAJ20 or TRAJ33 defined MAIT TCRs, while TRAV10 paired with TRAJ18 defined iNKT TCRs. VDJdb, accessed on 1 November 2021, was searched for TCRs annotated for CMV, EBV and SARS-CoV-2, and TCRs annotated for more than one antigen were excluded. TCRdb cleaned the public reads at Q25 with fastp, built clones with MiXCR and kept in-frame beta chains. Each entry merges the rows of one CDR3 protein and shows their most common DNA and genes. TCRdb's processing, not the authors' own work, is the source of the V and J calls. The sample contains 60,000 to 90,000 distinct CDR3 sequences, 7.5% to 10% of them found a single time. About 4.6% of the sample is taken by the ten largest.

The study was a case-control design nested within a healthcare worker cohort in London, UK, with weekly nasopharyngeal swab PCR tests and blood sampling. Healthcare workers were recruited during the week of the UK lockdown, between 23 and 31 March 2020, and followed weekly for up to roughly 16 weeks. What the study reported, not specific to this receptor: VDJdb matching was skewed toward anti-spike CD8 responses and likely underestimated virus-specific expansions by missing private and CD4 specificities.

This receptor was identified in an adult who was a healthcare worker with PCR-confirmed SARS-CoV-2 infection or an uninfected control (not recorded which). Sequenced sample: whole blood. The chain joins TRBV13 to TRBJ1-1; the D gene remains uncertain. The CDR3 region: CASSLVDGPNTEAFF. The DNA reads as follows: TGTGCCAGCAGCTTAGTTGACGGGCCGAACACTGAAGCTTTCTTT. The CDR3, completed at both ends by the reference TRBV13 and TRBJ1-1 genes, gives the full variable domain AAGVIQSPRHLIKEKRETATLKCYPIPRHDTVYWYQQGPGQDPQFLISFYEKMQSDKGSIPDRFSAQQFSDYHSELNMSSLELGDSALYFCASSLVDGPNTEAFFGQGTRLTVV.